Sequencing of this T cell receptor beta chain was carried out in a study of cytomegalovirus exposure and HLA in healthy donors. Overall study context: The study placed approximately 81% of its 398 genotyped donors in the Caucasian-associated ancestry cluster.

In the case of this clone: Its matching antigen is unknown.

60 Vbeta and 13 Jbeta primers were used in PCR. Profiling relied on immunoSEQ multiplex PCR, and the TCRdb table lists in-frame clones only, not all of them. The sample holds roughly 84,000 clones; 78% are singletons and the top ten take less than 7%. The CDR3 contains 16 residues. CDR1 and CDR2 from the germline V gene are LNHDA and SQIVND (reference sequence). The V end was cut by 4 bases, the J end by 1 base, with 14 bases between. Findings and limits, study-wide: Most CMV-associated TCR beta chains appeared HLA-restricted in a later analysis. As a later analysis showed, several of the most significant clusters appeared to be linked to common viral pathogens. The likely origin of a cluster of highly shared sequence variants was a sequencing artifact.

The chain uses TRBV19 and TRBJ1-5; TRBD1 might be the D (5 bases). Input material: PBMCs. This receptor was taken from a male donor in good health and CMV-seropositive. Here the CDR3 reads CASSTLQETSNQPQHF. In DNA, the CDR3 is TGTGCCAGTAGTACATTACAGGAGACAAGCAATCAGCCCCAGCATTTT.